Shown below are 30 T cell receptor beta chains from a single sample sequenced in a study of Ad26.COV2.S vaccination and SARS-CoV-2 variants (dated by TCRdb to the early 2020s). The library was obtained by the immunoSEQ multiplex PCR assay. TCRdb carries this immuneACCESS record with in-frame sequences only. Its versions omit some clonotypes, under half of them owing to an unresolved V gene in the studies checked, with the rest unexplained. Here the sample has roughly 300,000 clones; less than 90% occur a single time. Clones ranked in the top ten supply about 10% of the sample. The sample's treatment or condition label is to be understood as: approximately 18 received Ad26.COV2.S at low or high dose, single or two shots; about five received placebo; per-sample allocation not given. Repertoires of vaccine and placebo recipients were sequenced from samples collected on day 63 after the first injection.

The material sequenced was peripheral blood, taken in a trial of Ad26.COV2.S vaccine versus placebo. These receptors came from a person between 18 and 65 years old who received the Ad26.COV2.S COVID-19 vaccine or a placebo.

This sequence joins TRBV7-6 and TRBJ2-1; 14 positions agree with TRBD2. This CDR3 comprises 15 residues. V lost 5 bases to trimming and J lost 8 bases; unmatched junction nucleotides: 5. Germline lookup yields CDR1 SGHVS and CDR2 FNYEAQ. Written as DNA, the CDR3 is TGTGCCAGCAGCGCGACTAGCGGGGGGGCAGATGAGCAGTTCTTC. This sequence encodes CASSATSGGADEQFF. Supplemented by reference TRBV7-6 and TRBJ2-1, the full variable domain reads GAGVSQSPRYKVTKRGQDVALRCDPISGHVSLYWYRQALGQGPEFLTYFNYEAQQDKSGLPNDRFSAERPEGSISTLTIQRTEQRDSAMYRCASSATSGGADEQFFGPGTRLTVL.

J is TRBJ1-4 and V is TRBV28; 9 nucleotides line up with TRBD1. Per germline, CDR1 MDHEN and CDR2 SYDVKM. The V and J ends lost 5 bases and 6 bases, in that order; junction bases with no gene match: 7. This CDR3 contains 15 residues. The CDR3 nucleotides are TGTGCCAGCAGTACAGGACAGGGGAAGTATGAAAAACTGTTTTTT. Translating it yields CASSTGQGKYEKLFF. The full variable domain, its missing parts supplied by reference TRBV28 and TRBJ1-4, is DVKVTQSSRYLVKRTGEKVFLECVQDMDHENMFWYRQDPGLGLRLIYFSYDVKMKEKGDIPEGYSVSREKKERFSLILESASTNQTSMYLCASSTGQGKYEKLFFGSGTQLSVL.

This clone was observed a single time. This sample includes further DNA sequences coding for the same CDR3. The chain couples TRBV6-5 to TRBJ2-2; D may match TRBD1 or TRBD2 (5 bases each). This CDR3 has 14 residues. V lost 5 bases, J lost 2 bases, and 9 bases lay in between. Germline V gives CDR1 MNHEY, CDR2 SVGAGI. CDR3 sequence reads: CASSPGANTGELFF. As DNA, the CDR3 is TGTGCCAGCAGTCCCGGGGCCAACACCGGGGAGCTGTTTTTT.

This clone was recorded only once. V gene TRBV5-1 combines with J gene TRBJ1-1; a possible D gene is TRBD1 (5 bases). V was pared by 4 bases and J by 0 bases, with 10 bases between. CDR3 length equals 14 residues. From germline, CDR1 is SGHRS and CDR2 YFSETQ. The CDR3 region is CASSRDGMNTEAFF. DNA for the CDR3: TGCGCCAGCAGCCGGGACGGAATGAACACTGAAGCTTTCTTT.

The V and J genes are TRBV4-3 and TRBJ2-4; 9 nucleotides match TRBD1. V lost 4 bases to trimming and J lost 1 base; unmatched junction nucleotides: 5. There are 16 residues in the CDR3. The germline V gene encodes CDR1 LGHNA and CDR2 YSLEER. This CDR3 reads CASSPWTGVAKNIQYF. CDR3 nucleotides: TGCGCCAGCAGCCCCTGGACAGGGGTTGCCAAAAACATTCAGTACTTC.

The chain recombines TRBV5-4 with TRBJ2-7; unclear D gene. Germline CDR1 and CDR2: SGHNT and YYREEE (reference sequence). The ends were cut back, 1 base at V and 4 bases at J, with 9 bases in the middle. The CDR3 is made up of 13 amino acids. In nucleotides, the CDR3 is TGTGCCAGCAGCTTGTGGGGTAGTTACGAGCAGTACTTC. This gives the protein CASSLWGSYEQYF.

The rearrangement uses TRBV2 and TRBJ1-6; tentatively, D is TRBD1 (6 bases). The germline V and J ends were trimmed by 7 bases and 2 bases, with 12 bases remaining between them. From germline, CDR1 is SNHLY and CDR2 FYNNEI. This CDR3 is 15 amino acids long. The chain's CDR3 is CASKGGSTYNSPLHF. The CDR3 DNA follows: TGTGCCAGCAAGGGGGGAAGCACCTATAATTCACCCCTCCACTTT.

The CDR3 loop is CASFDGSSSYEQYF. The DNA for the CDR3 is TGTGCCAGTTTCGATGGGTCAAGTTCCTACGAGCAGTACTTC. The V and J genes are TRBV5-6 and TRBJ2-7; D uncertain. Trimming left V 8 bases short and J 1 base short, with 16 bases between. The CDR3 extends over 14 amino acids. Germline-derived CDR1 and CDR2 are SGHDT and YYEEEE.

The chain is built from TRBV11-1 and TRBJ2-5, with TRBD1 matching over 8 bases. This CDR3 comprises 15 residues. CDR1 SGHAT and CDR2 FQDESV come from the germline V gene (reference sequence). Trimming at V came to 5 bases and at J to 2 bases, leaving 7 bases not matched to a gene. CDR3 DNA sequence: TGTGCCAGCAGCATGTGGACAGGGTTGCAAGAGACCCAGTACTTC. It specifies CASSMWTGLQETQYF.

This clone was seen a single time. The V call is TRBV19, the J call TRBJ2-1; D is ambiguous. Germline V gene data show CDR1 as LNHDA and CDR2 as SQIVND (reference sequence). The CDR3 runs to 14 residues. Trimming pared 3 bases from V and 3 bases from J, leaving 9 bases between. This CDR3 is CASSMGSLYNEQFF. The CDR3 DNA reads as TGTGCCAGTAGTATGGGCTCCCTCTACAATGAGCAGTTCTTC.

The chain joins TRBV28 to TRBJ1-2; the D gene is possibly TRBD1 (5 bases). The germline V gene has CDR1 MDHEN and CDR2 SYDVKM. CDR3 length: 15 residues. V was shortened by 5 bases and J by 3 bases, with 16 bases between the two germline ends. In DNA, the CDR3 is TGTGCCAGCAGTCTTGGGGGACGGGCATACTATGGCTACACCTTC. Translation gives CASSLGGRAYYGYTF.

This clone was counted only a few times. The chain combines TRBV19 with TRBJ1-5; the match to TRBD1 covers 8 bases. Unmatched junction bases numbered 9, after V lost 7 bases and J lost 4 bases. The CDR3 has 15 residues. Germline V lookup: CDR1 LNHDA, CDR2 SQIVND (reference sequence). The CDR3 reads CASIKADRANQPQHF. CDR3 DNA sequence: TGTGCCAGTATAAAAGCGGACAGGGCGAATCAGCCCCAGCATTTT.

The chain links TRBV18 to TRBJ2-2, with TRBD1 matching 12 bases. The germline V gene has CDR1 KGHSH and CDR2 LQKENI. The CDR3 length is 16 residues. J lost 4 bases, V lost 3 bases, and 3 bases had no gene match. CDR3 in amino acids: CASSPGQGAFTGELFF. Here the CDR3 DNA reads TGTGCCAGCTCACCGGGACAGGGGGCGTTCACCGGGGAGCTGTTTTTT.

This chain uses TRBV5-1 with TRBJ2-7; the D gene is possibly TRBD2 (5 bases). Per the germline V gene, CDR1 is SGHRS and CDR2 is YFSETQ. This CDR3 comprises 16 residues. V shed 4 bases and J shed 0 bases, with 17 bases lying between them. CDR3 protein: CASSPGVLSVSYEQYF. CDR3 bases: TGCGCCAGCAGCCCTGGGGTCCTTAGCGTCTCCTACGAGCAGTACTTC.

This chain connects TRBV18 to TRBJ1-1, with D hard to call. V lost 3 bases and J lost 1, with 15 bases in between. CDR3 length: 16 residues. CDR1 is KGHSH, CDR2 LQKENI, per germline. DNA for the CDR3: TGTGCCAGCTCACCTAGAGGGCCAAACCAGAACACTGAAGCTTTCTTT. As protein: CASSPRGPNQNTEAFF. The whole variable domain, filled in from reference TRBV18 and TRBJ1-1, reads NAGVMQNPRHLVRRRGQEARLRCSPMKGHSHVYWYRQLPEEGLKFMVYLQKENIIDESGMPKERFSAEFPKEGPSILRIQQVVRGDSAAYFCASSPRGPNQNTEAFFGQGTRLTVV.

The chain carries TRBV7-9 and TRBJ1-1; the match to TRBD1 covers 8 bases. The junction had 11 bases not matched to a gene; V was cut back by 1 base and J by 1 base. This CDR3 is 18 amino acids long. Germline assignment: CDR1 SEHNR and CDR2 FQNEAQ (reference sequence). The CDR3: CASSLVAARGLRNTEAFF. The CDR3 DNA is TGTGCCAGCAGCTTAGTGGCGGCCAGGGGGCTTAGGAACACTGAAGCTTTCTTT.

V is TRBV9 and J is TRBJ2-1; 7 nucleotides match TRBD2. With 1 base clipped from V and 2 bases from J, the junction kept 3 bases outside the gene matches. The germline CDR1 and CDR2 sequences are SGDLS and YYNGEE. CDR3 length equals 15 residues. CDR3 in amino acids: CASSVSGGTYNEQFF. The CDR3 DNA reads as TGTGCCAGCAGCGTATCGGGAGGTACCTACAATGAGCAGTTCTTC.

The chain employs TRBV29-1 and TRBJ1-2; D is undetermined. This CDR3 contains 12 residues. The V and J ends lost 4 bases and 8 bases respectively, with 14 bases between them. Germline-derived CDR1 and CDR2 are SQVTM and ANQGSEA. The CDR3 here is CSVVVIGHGYTF. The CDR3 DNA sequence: TGCAGCGTTGTCGTTATAGGGCACGGCTACACCTTC.

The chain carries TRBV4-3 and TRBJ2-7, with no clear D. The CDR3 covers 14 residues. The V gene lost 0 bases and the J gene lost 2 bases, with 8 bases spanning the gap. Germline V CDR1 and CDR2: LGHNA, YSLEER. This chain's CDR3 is CASSQEGKTYEQYF. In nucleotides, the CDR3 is TGCGCCAGCAGCCAAGAAGGCAAAACCTACGAGCAGTACTTC.

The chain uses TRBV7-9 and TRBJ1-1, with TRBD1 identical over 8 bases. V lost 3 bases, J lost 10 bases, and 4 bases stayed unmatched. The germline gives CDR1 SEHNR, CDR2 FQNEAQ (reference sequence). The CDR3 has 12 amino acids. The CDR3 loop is CASSFDRGPAFF. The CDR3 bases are TGTGCCAGCAGCTTCGACAGGGGTCCAGCTTTCTTT.

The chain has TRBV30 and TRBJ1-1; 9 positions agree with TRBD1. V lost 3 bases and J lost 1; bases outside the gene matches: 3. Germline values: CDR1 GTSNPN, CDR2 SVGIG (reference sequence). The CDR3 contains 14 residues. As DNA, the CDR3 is TGTGCCTGGAGGCCGGGACAGGGGAACACTGAAGCTTTCTTT. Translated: CAWRPGQGNTEAFF.

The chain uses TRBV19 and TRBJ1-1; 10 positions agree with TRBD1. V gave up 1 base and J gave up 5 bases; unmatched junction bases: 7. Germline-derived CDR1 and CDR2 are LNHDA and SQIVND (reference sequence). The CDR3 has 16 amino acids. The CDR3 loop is CASSIGSRTGGTEAFF. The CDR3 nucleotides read TGTGCCAGTAGTATAGGCTCGAGGACAGGGGGAACTGAAGCTTTCTTT.

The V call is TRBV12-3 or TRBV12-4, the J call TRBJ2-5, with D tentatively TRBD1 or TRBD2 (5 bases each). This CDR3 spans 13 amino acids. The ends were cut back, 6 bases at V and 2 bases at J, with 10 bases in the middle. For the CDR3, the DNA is TGTGCCAGCAGGGGGACGGTACAAGAGACCCAGTACTTC. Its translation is CASRGTVQETQYF.

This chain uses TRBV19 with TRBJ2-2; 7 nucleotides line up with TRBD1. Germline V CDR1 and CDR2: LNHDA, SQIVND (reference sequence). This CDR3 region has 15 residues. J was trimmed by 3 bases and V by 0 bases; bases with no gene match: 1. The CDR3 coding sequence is TGTGCCAGTAGTATAGAACAGGGGTACACCGGGGAGCTGTTTTTT. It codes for CASSIEQGYTGELFF.

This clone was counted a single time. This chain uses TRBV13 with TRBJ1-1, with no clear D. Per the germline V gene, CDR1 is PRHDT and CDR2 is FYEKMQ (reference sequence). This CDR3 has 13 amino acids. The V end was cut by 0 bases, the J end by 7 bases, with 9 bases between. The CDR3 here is CASSLGGKGEAFF. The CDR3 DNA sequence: TGTGCCAGCAGCTTAGGGGGGAAAGGTGAAGCTTTCTTT.

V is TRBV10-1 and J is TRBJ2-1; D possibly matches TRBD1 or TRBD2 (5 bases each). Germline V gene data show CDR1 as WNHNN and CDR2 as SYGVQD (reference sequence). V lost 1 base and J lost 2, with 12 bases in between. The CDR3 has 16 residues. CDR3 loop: CASSELPGTPYNEQFF. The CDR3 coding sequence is TGCGCCAGCAGTGAGTTACCAGGGACCCCCTACAATGAGCAGTTCTTC.

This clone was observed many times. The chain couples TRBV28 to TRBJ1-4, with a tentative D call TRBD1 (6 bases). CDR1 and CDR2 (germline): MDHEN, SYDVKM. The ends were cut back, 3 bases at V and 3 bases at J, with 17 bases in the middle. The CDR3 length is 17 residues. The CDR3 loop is CASSFSRATGPNEKLFF. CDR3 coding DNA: TGTGCCAGCAGTTTCTCGAGGGCGACAGGTCCTAATGAAAAACTGTTTTTT. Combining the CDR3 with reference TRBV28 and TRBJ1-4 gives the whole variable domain DVKVTQSSRYLVKRTGEKVFLECVQDMDHENMFWYRQDPGLGLRLIYFSYDVKMKEKGDIPEGYSVSREKKERFSLILESASTNQTSMYLCASSFSRATGPNEKLFFGSGTQLSVL.

CDR3 in amino acids: CASSYPDRGLKETQYF. CDR3 nucleotides: TGTGCCAGCAGTTACCCGGACAGGGGGCTGAAAGAGACCCAGTACTTC. The chain carries TRBV6-2 or TRBV6-3 and TRBJ2-5, with 11 bases that match TRBD1. The CDR3 is 16 residues long. J gave up 3 bases and V 2 bases, and 5 bases lay outside the gene matches. Germline lookup yields CDR1 MNHEY and CDR2 SVGEGT.

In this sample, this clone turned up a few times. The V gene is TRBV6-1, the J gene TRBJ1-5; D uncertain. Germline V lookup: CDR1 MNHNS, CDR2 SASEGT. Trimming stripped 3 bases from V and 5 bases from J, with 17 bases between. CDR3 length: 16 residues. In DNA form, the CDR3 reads TGTGCCAGCAGTGATACCGAGAAAGGGATTTATCAGCCCCAGCATTTT. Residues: CASSDTEKGIYQPQHF.

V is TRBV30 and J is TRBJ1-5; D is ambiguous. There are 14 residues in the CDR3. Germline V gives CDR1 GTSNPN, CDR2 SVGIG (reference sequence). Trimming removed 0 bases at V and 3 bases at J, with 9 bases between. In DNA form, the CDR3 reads TGTGCCTGGAGTGTGGCAGAAGACAATCAGCCCCAGCATTTT. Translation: CAWSVAEDNQPQHF.